Reported below is one T cell receptor beta chain. This clonotype was seen at least ten times. It has no known antigen specificity. One base away there is no much larger clone; base qualities are not given. Sequencer: Illumina HiSeq 1500. The raw public data were reprocessed by TCRdb itself: fastp quality trimming at Q25, MiXCR clonotype calling, in-frame beta chains only. Identical CDR3 proteins give one entry, which carries the most common genes and DNA. The sample records over 250,000 distinct CDR3 sequences, less than 25% of which are singletons. Roughly a fifth of the sample goes to the ten largest clones. The sample belongs to a study of T cell repertoires in cytomegalovirus infection (dated by TCRdb to between 2018 and 2021). Broadly, across the study: Recently identified HLA-C-restricted CMV epitopes, whose presentation resists viral immunomodulation, were targeted by peptide stimulations together with well-studied HLA-B-restricted epitopes. The HLA type of each donor mattered for the analysis, because public TCR beta signatures pointed to carriage of CMV infection along with the matching HLA type.

Interpreted using the paper, the treatment or condition label stands for: in vitro stimulation with specific CMV peptide epitopes to enrich CMV-specific T cells. Beyond this particular receptor, the publication reports: Cumulative frequency of public TCR beta family members discriminated carriers of CMV infection plus the relevant HLA type in this cohort and an independent approximately 370-donor cohort. The ex vivo response was dominated by HLA-C-restricted CMV-specific TCR beta clonotypes, and the single most frequent clonotype in two of eight donors was supplied by these HLA-C-restricted clonotypes.

The V end loses 2 bases and the J end loses 0 bases, and a stretch of 14 bases separates them. The germline V gene sets CDR1 to SGHTA and CDR2 to FQGNSA. From cysteine to phenylalanine, the CDR3 is 17 amino acids long. Only CDR3 DNA remains: 51 bases, in frame from the first base. This specimen was cultured PBMCs, taken from culture after CMV antigen stimulation. The TCR comes from a human donor in good health (CMV status not recorded). Some clones in this sample may be carry-over from other donors' samples. The sequence links TRBV7-2 to TRBJ1-5; tentative D gene TRBD1, with 5 bases matching. The DNA is as follows: TGTGCCAGCAGCTTAAATTTGAGGGGCTATAGCAATCAGCCCCAGCATTTT. Translation gives CASSLNLRGYSNQPQHF.